One and the same sample provided the 6 T cell receptor beta chains below, sequenced in a study of shared clonotypes between healthy human individuals (dated by TCRdb to 2018 to 2021). The library relied on the immunoSEQ multiplex PCR assay. The source is immuneACCESS, and TCRdb retained only in-frame sequences with V and J called. Part of the clones is not carried over; for the studies checked, unresolved V genes explain less than half of this, and the remainder is unexplained. The sample table records 950,000 to 1,300,000 clones; approximately 68% of these occur just once. In total, the top ten clones hold about 1.5% of the sample. Input material: memory CD4+ T cells sorted from blood. Explained via the paper, the cell subset or site label denotes: CD45RA-negative fraction. Source of these receptors: a man younger than 30 in good health.

The rearrangement links TRBV6-1 to TRBJ1-3, with D unclear. Germline V lookup: CDR1 MNHNS, CDR2 SASEGT. The CDR3 contains 15 residues. The V and J ends lost 6 bases and 0 bases respectively, with 12 bases between them. CDR3 nucleotides: TGTGCCAGCAGGATACAGCCAGACTCTGGAAACACCATATATTTT. Amino acid sequence: CASRIQPDSGNTIYF.

This clone was seen just once. J is TRBJ2-3 and V is TRBV9; TRBD1 is a possible D gene (7 bases). Germline assignment: CDR1 SGDLS and CDR2 YYNGEE. The CDR3 is made up of 18 amino acids. Trimming took 0 bases from V and 5 from J, leaving 22 bases between them. The CDR3 coding sequence is TGTGCCAGCAGCGTAGTTCTGGGAACAGGGGACTCCGGAGATACGCAGTATTTT. This translates into CASSVVLGTGDSGDTQYF.

Concerning this clone itself: A far larger clone differs by one base, so this is likely a read error. The chain links TRBV5-6 to TRBJ1-1; possible D gene TRBD1, 5 bases. The ends were cut back, 3 bases at V and 3 bases at J, with 18 bases in the middle. CDR3 size: 16 residues. CDR1 SGHDT and CDR2 YYEEEE come from the germline V gene. CDR3 nucleotide sequence: TGTGCCAGCAGCTCCGACAGCCGTTTTATGGACACTGAAGCTTTCTTT. Translation gives CASSSDSRFMDTEAFF.

This chain joins TRBV15 and TRBJ2-2, with a possible D match to TRBD1 (5 bases). Trimming pared 0 bases from V and 6 bases from J, leaving 14 bases between. CDR3 length: 16 residues. Germline-derived CDR1 and CDR2 are LNHNV and YYDKDF (reference sequence). CDR3 sequence reads: CATSRDLAGWAGELFF. The CDR3, as DNA: TGTGCCACCAGCAGAGATTTGGCAGGGTGGGCCGGGGAGCTGTTTTTT.

The rearrangement links TRBV6-5 to TRBJ1-2; the D gene is possibly TRBD1 (6 bases). V was trimmed by 1 base and J by 3 bases, leaving 9 bases between them. Germline-derived CDR1 and CDR2 are MNHEY and SVGAGI. The CDR3 is made up of 14 amino acids. The CDR3 DNA sequence: TGTGCCAGCAGTTACTTGGCAGGGGACTATGGCTACACCTTC. Amino acids: CASSYLAGDYGYTF.

The J gene is TRBJ2-1, the V gene TRBV19, with a weak D call TRBD2 (5 bases). V was pared by 10 bases and J by 0 bases, with 13 bases between. The CDR3 has 14 amino acids. The germline V gene has CDR1 LNHDA and CDR2 SQIVND (reference sequence). CDR3 region: CATRTESSYNEQFF. The CDR3 region has the DNA TGTGCCACCCGGACTGAGAGCTCCTACAATGAGCAGTTCTTC.